The 6 T cell receptor beta chains below were found in one sample sequenced in a study of cytomegalovirus exposure and HLA in healthy donors. PCR amplification relied on 60 Vbeta primers (plus 13 Jbeta primers). This table comes from immunoSEQ multiplex PCR, and its TCRdb copy is limited to in-frame clones, with some not included. Its clone listing holds roughly 100,000 clones. Material for sequencing was PBMCs. Every receptor here comes from a man aged 40-49 years in good health and CMV-seronegative.

The V call is TRBV4-3, the J call TRBJ1-2, with TRBD1 matching 9 bases. This CDR3 region has 16 residues. V dropped 0 bases and J dropped 5; count of bases not matched to a gene: 7. Per the germline V gene, CDR1 is LGHNA and CDR2 is YSLEER. In DNA, the CDR3 is TGCGCCAGCAGCCAAGATACAACAGGGGGCGTATATGGCTACACCTTC. Translating gives CASSQDTTGGVYGYTF.

This chain joins TRBV10-3 and TRBJ2-1; 9 bases line up with TRBD1. CDR3 length equals 17 residues. With V trimmed by 4 bases and J by 5 bases, 12 bases remained unmatched. The V gene's germline CDR1 is ENHRY and CDR2 SYGVKD. The CDR3 DNA is TGTGCCATCAGTGCCTACAGGGGGCGGAGGGCGGACAATGAGCAGTTCTTC. It codes for CAISAYRGRRADNEQFF.

The chain couples TRBV28 to TRBJ2-3; 9 nucleotides line up with TRBD2. The CDR3 runs to 17 residues. With V trimmed by 4 bases and J by 0 bases, 8 bases remained unmatched. Germline V gene lookup returns CDR1 MDHEN and CDR2 SYDVKM. The CDR3 DNA is TGTGCCAGCAGTTCAGGAGGACTAGCGAAGAGCACAGATACGCAGTATTTT. Amino acids: CASSSGGLAKSTDTQYF.

The chain is built from TRBV9 and TRBJ1-5; 8 bases agree with TRBD1. This CDR3 region has 15 residues. Losses at the gene ends were 6 bases for V and 5 bases for J; bases not matched to a gene: 10. Germline assignment: CDR1 SGDLS and CDR2 YYNGEE. The CDR3 here is CASTETGDSYQPQHF. CDR3 DNA sequence: TGTGCCAGCACCGAGACAGGGGACAGCTATCAGCCCCAGCATTTT.

The rearrangement links TRBV19 to TRBJ2-1; a weak D match, TRBD2 (7 bases). CDR1 LNHDA and CDR2 SQIVND come from the germline V gene (reference sequence). This CDR3 has 15 residues. The germline V and J ends were trimmed by 3 bases and 3 bases, with 12 bases remaining between them. The CDR3 region is CASSIGRGLYNEQFF. In DNA form, the CDR3 reads TGTGCCAGTAGTATCGGGCGGGGGCTCTACAATGAGCAGTTCTTC.

The chain carries TRBV9 and TRBJ2-1; 7 bases are a match to TRBD1. CDR1 is SGDLS and CDR2 is YYNGEE in the germline V gene. The CDR3 covers 15 residues. Germline trimming cut 3 bases from V and 7 bases from J; bases unmatched to any gene: 10. The CDR3 sequence is CASSALQGTINEQFF. The CDR3 nucleotides read TGTGCCAGCAGCGCGTTACAGGGGACCATTAATGAGCAGTTCTTC.